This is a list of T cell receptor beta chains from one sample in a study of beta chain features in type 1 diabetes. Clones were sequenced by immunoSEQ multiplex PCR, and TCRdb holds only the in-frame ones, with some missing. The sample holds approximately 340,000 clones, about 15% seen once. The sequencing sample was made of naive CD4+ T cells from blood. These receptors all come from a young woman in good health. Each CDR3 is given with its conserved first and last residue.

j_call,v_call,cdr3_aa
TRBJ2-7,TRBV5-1,CASSWGGLREDEQYF
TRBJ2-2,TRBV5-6,CASNSPGRSTGELFF
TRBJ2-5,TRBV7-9,CASSLAVSETQYF
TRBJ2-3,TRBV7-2,CASRPAPRSTDTQYF
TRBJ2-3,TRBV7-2,CASSLRSGSTDTQYF
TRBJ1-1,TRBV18,CASSPRDTSLVTEAFF
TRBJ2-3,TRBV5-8,CASSQANGRQSTDTQYF
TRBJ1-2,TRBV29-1,CSVGWDRSSGYTF
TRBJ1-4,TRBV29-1,CSVEDRVGEKLFF
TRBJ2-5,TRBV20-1,CSAGQLETQYF
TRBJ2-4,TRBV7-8,CASSSEGYWAKNIQYF
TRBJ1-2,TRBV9,CASSPRQGSSNGYTF
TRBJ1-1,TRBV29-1,CSVLRDRGIVNTEAFF
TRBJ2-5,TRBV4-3,CASSQPLAAKAQETQYF
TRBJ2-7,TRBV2,CASSPTYEQYF
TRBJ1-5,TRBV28,CASSLGGQPQHF
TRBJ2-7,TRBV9,CASSVGGEGSYEQYF
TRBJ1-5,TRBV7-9,CASNGQINQPQHF
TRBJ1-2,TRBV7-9,CATPRGGNYGYTF
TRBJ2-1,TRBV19,CASWGVFASGRNEQFF
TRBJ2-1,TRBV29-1,CSVESAGRSNEQFF